The 8 T cell receptor beta chains below were found in one sample sequenced in a study of T cell clonotyping in hematopoietic cell transplantation. Described time point: recipient sample about 28 days before transplant, after cytoreduction. Clones were read by immunoSEQ multiplex PCR, and TCRdb kept only the in-frame ones, dropping some. The sample consists of thousands of clones, around 81% of them appearing once. Sequencing was performed on peripheral blood mononuclear cells, taken before stem cell transplant. The receptors derive from a woman between 50 and 59 years old with acute myeloid leukemia. Some clones in this sample may be carry-over from other donors' samples.

This clone was seen only once. This rearrangement joins TRBV29-1 to TRBJ2-7, with TRBD1 matching 9 bases. This CDR3 has 13 residues. V lost 4 bases to trimming and J lost 4 bases; unmatched junction nucleotides: 5. Germline CDR1 and CDR2: SQVTM and ANQGSEA. The CDR3 DNA follows: TGCAGCGTTGGGAAGGGACAGGGTTACGAGCAGTACTTC. Translation: CSVGKGQGYEQYF.

This rearrangement joins TRBV5-1 to TRBJ2-3; 8 nucleotides align to TRBD2. The V gene's germline CDR1 is SGHRS and CDR2 YFSETQ. The CDR3 runs to 15 residues. The junction had 3 bases not matched to a gene; V was cut back by 3 bases and J by 0 bases. The chain's CDR3 is CASSYGGDSTDTQYF. CDR3 in DNA: TGCGCCAGCAGCTACGGGGGGGATAGCACAGATACGCAGTATTTT.

V and J are TRBV11-2 and TRBJ1-1; D call uncertain. V was cut by 3 bases and J by 0 bases, with 11 bases left in between. There are 15 residues in the CDR3. Germline lookup yields CDR1 SGHAT and CDR2 FQNNGV. DNA of the CDR3: TGTGCCAGCAGCTTCCCCTCACGGGTGAACACTGAAGCTTTCTTT. It specifies CASSFPSRVNTEAFF.

The DNA for the CDR3 is TGTGCCAGCAGCCAACAACCAGAGAACACTGAAGCTTTCTTT. Translating gives CASSQQPENTEAFF. The chain carries TRBV4-2 and TRBJ1-1, with D unresolved. The CDR3 length is 14 residues. V was clipped by 2 bases and J by 1 base, with 8 bases between them. Looked up from germline, CDR1 is LGHNA and CDR2 is YNFKEQ.

The chain has TRBV2 and TRBJ1-2; 9 nucleotides line up with TRBD1. V trimming: 4 bases; J trimming: 7 bases; junction bases outside the gene matches: 7. Germline V CDR1 and CDR2: SNHLY, FYNNEI. The CDR3 sequence is 14 residues long. The CDR3 nucleotides read TGTGCCAGCAGTGGGGTGGGGACAGGGTTTGGCTACACCTTC. It yields the protein CASSGVGTGFGYTF.

The chain couples TRBV7-9 to TRBJ1-6; no reliable D call. The CDR3 has 13 residues. Germline V gives CDR1 SEHNR, CDR2 FQNEAQ (reference sequence). V shed 5 bases and J shed 9 bases, with 11 bases lying between them. CDR3 sequence reads: CASSPGVISPLHF. CDR3 bases: TGTGCCAGCAGCCCCGGAGTTATTTCACCCCTCCACTTT.

Notes on this clone: Other nucleotide sequences from this sample produce the same CDR3. The rearrangement joins TRBV7-2 to TRBJ2-7; D possibly uses TRBD1 or TRBD2 (5 bases each). Trimming took 5 bases from V and 2 from J, leaving 13 bases between them. This CDR3 spans 14 amino acids. CDR1 and CDR2 from the germline V gene are SGHTA and FQGNSA. Written as DNA, the CDR3 is TGTGCCAGCAGCCCCGGGACCATTCCCTACGAGCAGTACTTC. Translation: CASSPGTIPYEQYF.

Here the CDR3 reads CASSFLQGAGKNIQYF. CDR3 bases: TGTGCCAGCAGCTTCCTCCAGGGGGCTGGCAAAAACATTCAGTACTTC. The chain links TRBV13 to TRBJ2-4, with 8 bases matching TRBD1. With 3 bases clipped from V and 3 bases from J, the junction kept 7 bases outside the gene matches. The CDR3 is 16 residues long. Germline CDR1 and CDR2: PRHDT and FYEKMQ (reference sequence).